This T cell receptor (beta chain) originates from a study of cytomegalovirus exposure and HLA in healthy donors (dated by TCRdb to about 2017). With respect to the entire study: In an earlier analysis of about 560 of the donors, 276 Gb of sequence data and about 110 million unique TCR beta sequences from about 190 million T cells were reported. In a later analysis, previously published TCR beta repertoires from some 640 donors were re-analyzed and high-resolution HLA genotyping was added so that TCR occurrence patterns could be studied. Typing coverage varied by locus: about 629-640 donors for A, B, C, DRB1 and DQB1; approximately 500 for DQA1; nearly 610 for DPA1; 450 to 480 for DPB1. Of the 300 to 500 genotyped donors, roughly 76% were placed in the genetic ancestry cluster associated with self-reported Caucasian donors. In an earlier analysis of a few hundred of the donors, high-throughput TCR beta sequencing was used to judge whether each TCR beta V gene segment behaved as functional or pseudogenic. Along with the roughly 670-subject first cohort, a separate validation cohort of about 110 different subjects was used. An early release that covered around 590 HLA-typed donors contained approximately 300 gigabases of sequencing data and around 85 million unique TCR sequences. The study used immunosequencing to profile the T cell repertoires of approximately 640 subjects and linked those repertoires to cytomegalovirus serostatus. Among some 410 genotyped donors of the cohort, an average of around 240,000 unique TCR beta nucleotide sequences were sequenced per donor, about a sixth of them non-productive. In a later genetic analysis, genome-wide SNP genotypes for about three fifths of the roughly 670 donors were used, and that subset was treated as a discovery cohort. Every discovery cohort repertoire had been produced on one sequencing platform. The later analysis used no new phenotypic data to find candidate immune exposures, relying instead on TCR beta sequences and their occurrence across donors. To predict cytomegalovirus infection status, the study combined high-throughput TCR immunosequencing, statistical association of individual TCRs with disease status, and machine learning. Donor age, sex, ethnicity and CMV serostatus were collected together with the repertoire data. Roughly five DR-DQ haplotypes were handled as single units for association and clustering, since linkage in the cohort was strong. Class I and class II HLA loci were covered by the typing at four-digit resolution. The aim of the study was to test whether cataloging public T cell receptors could identify signatures of past pathogen exposure.

At the junction V is shortened by 2 bases and J by 7 bases; bases outside the gene matches: 12. CDR1 and CDR2, looked up from the germline V gene, are MNHEY and SVGAGI. The CDR3 numbers 16 residues from cysteine through phenylalanine. The retained sequence is limited to the CDR3, 48 bases, with the frame set at the first base. The full study reports these points: While some public TCRs were present in many individuals, most TCR sequences turned up only very rarely across donors. In vitro tests confirmed that a few of the cytomegalovirus-associated TCR beta chains recognize cytomegalovirus antigens. In this cohort, only TCR beta chains were sequenced, and detectable features were limited by the absence of alpha or paired-chain data. A further reported finding was that TCR beta sequences accurately predicted the HLA-A and HLA-B alleles for most subjects in the first cohort. Linkage disequilibrium might explain the correlated functional status among segregating V segments, but an unknown experimental factor could not be ruled out. A later genetic analysis reported fewer N-insertions in productive TCRs among donors in an Asian-associated ancestry cluster than the roughly 640-donor mean. Some IMGT-functional V segments, including TRBV6-2 and TRBV6-3, could not be distinguished by the 87-base-pair reads and were therefore excluded. Sequencing depth was assumed to be roughly uniform across donors in the presence/absence analyses, though that assumption may not hold. In an earlier analysis of roughly 500 of the donors, most TCR beta V segments appeared in productive rearrangements about 87% or about 30% of the time, broadly matching IMGT annotations. When HLA alleles, especially DR and DQ, strongly co-occurred, TCR associations were difficult to assign to individual alleles. For the cohort, immune exposure information was limited to CMV serostatus. A group of highly shared sequence variants was considered likely to be a technical artifact of the sequencing pipeline. A later analysis found that HLA-associated TCR beta chains were more clonally expanded and had lower generation probabilities than equally common non-associated chains. According to a later analysis, TCR association rates differed among HLA loci, with DRB1 alleles showing the most associated TCRs and HLA-C alleles showing the fewest. An association between a missense DCLRE1C variant and V-gene and J-gene trimming of TCR beta chains was found in a later genetic analysis and replicated in an independent cohort. At a false discovery rate of 0.05, a later analysis linked under 20,000 TCR beta sequences to specific HLA alleles. A later analysis found that most CMV-associated TCR beta chains appeared HLA-restricted, with HLA associations seemingly driven largely by CMV exposure. A later analysis reported that several top co-occurrence clusters appeared linked to parvovirus B19, influenza, CMV and Epstein-Barr virus. The authors suggested that the approach could potentially be extended to other disease states and immunological phenotypes. The study gave a list of some 150 TCR beta chains associated with cytomegalovirus. HLA typing was unavailable for some donors at each locus, so association tests used only the typed subset. Because counts were too low, about 18 rarely observed V segments, including chromosome 9 orphons, were left out of the earlier analysis of 587 of the donors. The classifier was reported to diagnose cytomegalovirus status with high specificity and sensitivity in both the original cohort and the validation cohort.

The library was made by the immunoSEQ multiplex PCR assay. For the multiplex PCR, a mixture combining 60 forward primers for TCR Vbeta segments and 13 reverse primers for TCR Jbeta segments was used. The CDR3 region of rearranged TCR beta genes was amplified from genomic DNA with a multiplex PCR assay. On the Illumina HiSeq System, the amplified TCR beta libraries were sequenced as 87-base-pair reads. The paper's processing steps were these. In a later analysis, some 80 million unique TCR beta chains were counted across the 666 repertoires, and roughly 10 million of these chains were shared by at least two donors. A nearest-neighbor algorithm error-corrected the raw reads and collapsed the reads into unique sequences, merging closely related sequences to remove PCR and sequencing errors. CDR3 sequences were aligned to IMGT reference sequences to assign V, D and J gene segments. For a sequence to be retained, a match of at least six nucleotides was required to both a V gene segment and a J gene segment. Rearrangements were called productive when the CDR3 lacked stop codons and stayed in frame with V and J; all others were non-productive. Following IMGT convention, CDR3 was defined as the stretch from the second conserved V-encoded cysteine up to the conserved J-encoded phenylalanine. Sequences without an unambiguous match to a single V gene segment were excluded from the earlier analysis of several hundred of the donors. An earlier analysis of 587 of the donors called V segments functional above 56.7% productive rearrangements and segregating when the between-donor standard deviation exceeded 5%. A statistical classification framework was built for diagnosing cytomegalovirus status from the catalog of TCR beta chain sequences. V and J gene assignment, in a later analysis, came from comparing TCR nucleotide sequences with IMGT/GENE-DB human TR gene sequences. Using the TCRdist pipeline, a later analysis assigned CDR3 sequences along with most-parsimonious VDJ recombination scenarios. In a later analysis, each TCR beta chain was defined by its CDR3 amino acid sequence together with its V-gene family, and reads lacking a unique V-gene family were excluded. To address suspected cross-contamination and a sequencing artifact, a later analysis removed some 620 highly shared, low-generation-probability nucleotide sequences. For each public chain, a later analysis derived a clonal expansion index from normalized ranks of inferred template counts within each repertoire. A later analysis computed generation probabilities with a VDJ recombination model fitted to out-of-frame rearrangements, and checked the results against IGoR. In a later analysis, TCR-TCR, TCR-HLA and TCR-CMV co-occurrence was scored with hypergeometric tests, and a repertoire-size bias correction was applied to TCR pairs. To estimate false discovery rates, a later analysis permuted the HLA or CMV assignments 20 times. In a later analysis, co-occurring TCRs were grouped with DBSCAN, and TCRdist sequence similarity was added when clustering was performed within HLA-allele-positive subsets. Repertoires with fewer than 30,000 or more than 120,000 public chains were left out of co-occurrence clustering, as were about five repertoires with anomalous nucleotide sharing. Not all clones reach the TCRdb copy of this immuneACCESS table, which keeps in-frame sequences only. Checked studies attribute under half of the gap to unresolved V genes and leave the rest unexplained. The V and J calls and the clone size are those of that table, but D and trimming were determined from the DNA. For this sample there are about 110,000 clones; nearly 15% appear just once. The ten largest clones capture over 0.65% of the sample.

The cohort comprised some 680 healthy bone marrow donors. Cohort members were all nominally healthy when sampled, although unrecorded immune exposures were likely present. The donor tested CMV seronegative and was one of the 352 seronegative cohort members. A peripheral blood sample was collected from each donor, and TCR beta sequencing was performed on peripheral blood mononuclear cells. The Qiagen DNeasy Blood Extraction Kit was used to extract genomic DNA from the blood cell samples. This clone occurred a few times. The target of this receptor is not known. Nothing much larger sits one base from this clone, and base qualities are not available.

The V gene is TRBV6-5 and the J gene is TRBJ1-2, and TRBD1 matches 8 of the central bases. Sequencing was performed on PBMCs. The sequence derives from a female donor in good health and CMV-seronegative. The DNA reads as follows: TGTGCCAGCAGTTACCTTGGACAGGGCGCAGGAGGTGGCTACACCTTC. Its coded protein is CASSYLGQGAGGGYTF.